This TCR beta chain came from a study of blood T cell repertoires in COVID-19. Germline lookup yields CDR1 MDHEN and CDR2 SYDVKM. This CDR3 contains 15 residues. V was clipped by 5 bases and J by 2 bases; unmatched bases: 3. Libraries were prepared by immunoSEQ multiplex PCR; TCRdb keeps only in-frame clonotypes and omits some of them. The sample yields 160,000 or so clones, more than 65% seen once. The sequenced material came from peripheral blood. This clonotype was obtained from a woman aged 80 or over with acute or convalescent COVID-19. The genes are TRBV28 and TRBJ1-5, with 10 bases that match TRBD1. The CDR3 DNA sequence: TGTGCCAGCAGTCCCGGGACAGGGGGCAATCAGCCCCAGCATTTT. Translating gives CASSPGTGGNQPQHF.